The 11 T cell receptor beta chains in this list originate from one sample, sequenced in a study of cytomegalovirus exposure and HLA in healthy donors. The data were produced by immunoSEQ multiplex PCR, yet TCRdb's version contains in-frame clones alone and is incomplete. The table includes over 250,000 clones, around 85% detected once. Sequencing was performed on PBMCs. These receptors were collected from a woman aged 18-29 years in good health and CMV-seronegative.

The chain employs TRBV5-6 and TRBJ1-2; D not resolved. This CDR3 has 17 residues. CDR1 and CDR2 from the germline V gene are SGHDT and YYEEEE. V dropped 5 bases and J dropped 5 bases, with 25 bases sitting between them. The CDR3: CASRPEGARSRTYGYTF. The DNA of the CDR3 is TGTGCCAGCAGACCCGAGGGCGCGAGATCTCGAACGTATGGCTACACCTTC.

Regarding this clone: Distinct nucleotide sequences in the sample also encode this CDR3. This chain links TRBV27 with TRBJ1-1; D call uncertain. The V gene's germline CDR1 is MNHEY and CDR2 SMNVEV (reference sequence). The germline V and J ends were trimmed by 3 bases and 0 bases, with 5 bases remaining between them. The length of the CDR3 is 13 residues. The CDR3 loop reads CASSLALNTEAFF. In DNA form, the CDR3 reads TGTGCCAGCAGTTTGGCCCTGAACACTGAAGCTTTCTTT.

The chain has TRBV7-2 and TRBJ2-3, with D unclear. This CDR3 spans 14 amino acids. V was trimmed by 1 base and J by 4 bases, leaving 9 bases between them. The V gene's germline CDR1 is SGHTA and CDR2 FQGNSA. CDR3 sequence: CASSLGWQSDTQYF. CDR3 DNA: TGTGCCAGCAGCTTAGGGTGGCAATCAGATACGCAGTATTTT.

This clone was seen many times. In DNA form, the CDR3 reads TGTGCCAGCAGCTTAGAGGCAGGGGGACACAGCAATCAGCCCCAGCATTTT. Encoded protein: CASSLEAGGHSNQPQHF. V gene TRBV7-9 combines with J gene TRBJ1-5, with 7 bases aligning to TRBD1. Trimming at V came to 1 base and at J to 1 base, leaving 7 bases not matched to a gene. Germline CDR1 reads SEHNR; CDR2 reads FQNEAQ (reference sequence). CDR3 length: 17 amino acids.

This chain links TRBV6-4 with TRBJ2-1; weak D call: TRBD2 (5 bases). The CDR3 is 13 amino acids. Germline V CDR1 and CDR2: MRHNA, SNTAGT. V shed 1 base and J shed 9 bases, with 10 bases lying between them. In DNA, the CDR3 is TGTGCCAGCAGTGACTACAGAACTAGTGAGCAGTTCTTC. Translating gives CASSDYRTSEQFF.

In its sample, this clone was seen once. The V gene is TRBV30, the J gene TRBJ1-1; D unresolved. Between the trimmed V and J ends, which lost 3 bases and 2 bases, there was a span of 10 bases. Germline-derived CDR1 and CDR2 are GTSNPN and SVGIG (reference sequence). The CDR3 covers 13 residues. The CDR3 region is CAWSSAGNTEAFF. The CDR3 nucleotides read TGTGCCTGGAGCTCAGCAGGAAACACTGAAGCTTTCTTT.

The chain has TRBV29-1 and TRBJ1-2, with D tentatively TRBD1 (5 bases). CDR3 length: 15 amino acids. Per germline, CDR1 SQVTM and CDR2 ANQGSEA. V gave up 3 bases and J gave up 5 bases, with 19 bases separating them. CDR3 in amino acids: CSVEGYLAGYYGYTF. Here the CDR3 DNA reads TGCAGCGTTGAGGGTTATTTAGCAGGGTATTATGGCTACACCTTC.

The V and J genes are TRBV14 and TRBJ1-2; D gene ambiguous. There are 14 residues in the CDR3. Germline CDR1 is SGHDN and CDR2 is FVKESK. Between the trimmed V and J ends, which lost 3 bases and 8 bases, there was a span of 16 bases. The CDR3 sequence: CASSQSGPPWGYTF. For the CDR3, the DNA is TGTGCCAGCAGCCAGAGTGGGCCCCCTTGGGGCTACACCTTC.

The rearrangement uses TRBV4-1 and TRBJ2-7, with 7 bases aligning to TRBD2. The CDR3 runs 19 residues. V was pared by 4 bases and J by 3 bases, with 21 bases of the junction left unmatched. Germline loops: CDR1 MGHRA, CDR2 YSYEKL. CDR3 sequence (DNA): TGCGCCAGCAGCCGATTTATCCCGGTCGGCCGCGGGAGTAGCTACGAGCAGTACTTC. Translated: CASSRFIPVGRGSSYEQYF.

The rearrangement uses TRBV5-1 and TRBJ2-7; 8 bases are shared with TRBD1. The CDR3 covers 15 residues. Per germline, CDR1 SGHRS and CDR2 YFSETQ. V was pared by 0 bases and J by 3 bases, with 5 bases of the junction left unmatched. CDR3 residues: CASSLGTGIGYEQYF. CDR3 nucleotides: TGCGCCAGCAGCTTGGGGACAGGGATTGGCTACGAGCAGTACTTC.

V and J are TRBV6-5 and TRBJ1-2; D call uncertain. Germline V CDR1 and CDR2: MNHEY, SVGAGI. The V end lost 0 bases, the J end lost 6 bases, and 14 bases lay between the germline ends. The CDR3 sequence is 15 residues long. The CDR3 here is CASSYSSYFSDGYTF. DNA for the CDR3: TGTGCCAGCAGTTACTCGAGTTATTTCTCCGATGGCTACACCTTC.